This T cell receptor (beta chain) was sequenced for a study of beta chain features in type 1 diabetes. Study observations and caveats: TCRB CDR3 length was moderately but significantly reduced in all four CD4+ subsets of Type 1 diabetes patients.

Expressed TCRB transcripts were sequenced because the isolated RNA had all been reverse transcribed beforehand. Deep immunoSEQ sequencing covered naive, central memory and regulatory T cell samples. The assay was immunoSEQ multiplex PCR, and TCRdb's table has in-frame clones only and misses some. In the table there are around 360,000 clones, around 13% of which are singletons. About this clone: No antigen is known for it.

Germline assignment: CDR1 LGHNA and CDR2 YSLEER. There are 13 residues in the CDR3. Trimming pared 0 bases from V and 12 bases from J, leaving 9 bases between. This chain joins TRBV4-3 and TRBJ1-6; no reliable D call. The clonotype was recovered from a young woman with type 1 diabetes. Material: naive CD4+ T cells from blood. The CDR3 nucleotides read TGCGCCAGCAGCCAAGAGGGCAGTCAACCCCTCCACTTT. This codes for CASSQEGSQPLHF.